Listed here is a single TCR beta chain. Measured with immunoSEQ multiplex PCR; TCRdb has only the in-frame clones, and not every one. Of approximately 60,000 clones in the sample, more than 85% were seen once. Germline V gene data show CDR1 as MGHDK and CDR2 as SYGVNS. This CDR3 is built from 16 residues. Germline trimming cut 4 bases from V and 6 bases from J; bases unmatched to any gene: 8. The sample is drawn from a study of T cell changes during pregnancy in multiple sclerosis. The sequenced sample was peripheral blood, obtained after pregnancy. The rearrangement joins TRBV25-1 to TRBJ2-2, with 10 bases lining up with TRBD2. The receptor was derived from a female donor in good health, enrolled as a control in a pregnancy study. CDR3 protein: CASSGLSGRAAGELFF. CDR3 DNA sequence: TGTGCCAGCAGTGGTCTAAGCGGGAGGGCCGCCGGGGAGCTGTTTTTT.